Shown below are 18 T cell receptor beta chains from a single sample sequenced in a study of early T cells in non-severe SARS-CoV-2 infection. TCRdb reanalysed the 5' RACE reads using MiXCR and keeps one entry per CDR3 protein. The sample carries more than 40,000 distinct CDR3 sequences, almost 5.5% recorded once. This specimen was whole blood, taken at baseline. These receptors were collected from an adult who was a healthcare worker with PCR-confirmed SARS-CoV-2 infection or an uninfected control (not recorded which).

This chain uses TRBV11-2 with TRBJ2-3; TRBD1 agrees at 7 bases. Germline V CDR1 and CDR2: SGHAT, FQNNGV. The V gene end was trimmed by 4 bases and the J gene end by 5 bases; junction bases not matched to a gene: 12. This CDR3 is built from 16 residues. In nucleotides, the CDR3 is TGTGCCAGCAGCTCGCTAAGACAGGGCGGTGGAGATACGCAGTATTTT. Translation gives CASSSLRQGGGDTQYF.

This clonotype showed up just a few times. The J gene is TRBJ2-7, the V gene TRBV19; no definite D call. Germline CDR1 reads LNHDA; CDR2 reads SQIVND (reference sequence). Trimming removed 1 base at V and 2 bases at J, with 9 bases between. The CDR3 sequence is 14 residues long. The CDR3 protein is CASSIALDAYEQYF. Here the CDR3 DNA reads TGTGCCAGTAGTATAGCCCTGGACGCCTACGAGCAGTACTTC.

This clonotype was counted many times. The chain combines TRBV6-5 with TRBJ2-1, with D possibly TRBD2 on 7 matching bases. This CDR3 region has 16 residues. The germline CDR1 and CDR2 sequences are MNHEY and SVGAGI. V was clipped by 0 bases and J by 7 bases, with 16 bases between them. The CDR3 is CASSYSIGGPQNEQFF. In DNA, the CDR3 is TGTGCCAGCAGTTACTCGATCGGGGGGCCCCAAAATGAGCAGTTCTTC.

This clonotype was seen many times. The chain links TRBV2 to TRBJ1-2; D not resolved. Trimming left V 3 bases short and J 4 bases short, with 3 bases between. The CDR3 loop spans 11 amino acids. Germline V CDR1 and CDR2: SNHLY, FYNNEI. The DNA for the CDR3 is TGTGCCAGCAGTGACAGCTATGGCTACACCTTC. It encodes CASSDSYGYTF.

The sample holds a few counts of this clonotype. The chain has TRBV19 and TRBJ2-7, with D unclear. Germline lookup yields CDR1 LNHDA and CDR2 SQIVND (reference sequence). Trimming took 6 bases from V and 6 from J, leaving 9 bases between them. The CDR3 loop spans 11 amino acids. The CDR3 bases are TGTGCCAGTAGCGCCGGCCGCGAGCAGTACTTC. Its protein product is CASSAGREQYF.

This clonotype was observed at least ten times. The chain is built from TRBV30 and TRBJ1-2; no firm D call. V was shortened by 3 bases and J by 0 bases, with 5 bases between the two germline ends. Germline V gives CDR1 GTSNPN, CDR2 SVGIG (reference sequence). The CDR3 extends over 12 amino acids. The CDR3 here is CAWRATNYGYTF. The DNA of the CDR3 is TGTGCCTGGAGGGCCACTAACTATGGCTACACCTTC.

The V call is TRBV10-2, the J call TRBJ1-5, with no clear D. The V end was cut by 0 bases, the J end by 3 bases, with 12 bases between. Germline lookup yields CDR1 WSHSY and CDR2 SAAADI. The CDR3 has 16 amino acids. CDR3 amino acids: CASSESFARVNQPQHF. CDR3 DNA sequence: TGCGCCAGCAGTGAGTCCTTTGCGAGGGTCAATCAGCCCCAGCATTTT.

This clonotype was recorded at least ten times. The chain links TRBV27 to TRBJ2-5; possibly TRBD1 for D (6 bases). CDR3 size: 15 residues. Trimming took 2 bases from V and 2 from J, leaving 12 bases between them. CDR1 is MNHEY, CDR2 SMNVEV, per germline (reference sequence). The CDR3 nucleotides are TGTGCCAGCAGTTTACGAGGACAGATACAAGAGACCCAGTACTTC. It is translated as CASSLRGQIQETQYF.

The genes are TRBV6-1 and TRBJ1-4, with 9 bases lining up with TRBD1. The length of the CDR3 is 16 residues. With V trimmed by 6 bases and J by 6 bases, 11 bases remained unmatched. The germline V gene encodes CDR1 MNHNS and CDR2 SASEGT. The CDR3 spells CASSLGEGTGYEKLFF. The CDR3 DNA follows: TGTGCCAGCAGCCTAGGAGAAGGGACAGGGTATGAAAAACTGTTTTTT.

This clonotype was counted many times. The chain couples TRBV20-1 to TRBJ1-2, with 7 bases lining up with TRBD1. V lost 3 bases to trimming and J lost 6 bases; unmatched junction nucleotides: 10. Germline lookup yields CDR1 DFQATT and CDR2 SNEGSKA (reference sequence). The CDR3 is 14 amino acids. The CDR3 here is CSASRRDSPDGYTF. CDR3 coding DNA: TGCAGTGCTAGCCGCCGGGACAGTCCCGATGGCTACACCTTC.

The J gene is TRBJ2-1, the V gene TRBV15; no clear D. Germline V gene lookup returns CDR1 LNHNV and CDR2 YYDKDF (reference sequence). The CDR3 consists of 15 residues. Trimming stripped 9 bases from V and 0 bases from J, with 15 bases between. The CDR3 loop is CATSPPESSYNEQFF. CDR3 sequence (DNA): TGTGCCACTTCCCCCCCGGAGAGCTCCTACAATGAGCAGTTCTTC.

This clonotype was counted many times. J is TRBJ1-1 and V is TRBV7-9; tentative D call: TRBD1 (5 bases). In germline, CDR1 is SEHNR, CDR2 FQNEAQ (reference sequence). Trimming left V 2 bases short and J 4 bases short, with 11 bases between. The CDR3 has 14 amino acids. CDR3 DNA sequence: TGTGCCAGCAGCTTAACTCAGGGAAGCACTGAAGCTTTCTTT. Translation: CASSLTQGSTEAFF.

Details on this clonotype: With a much larger clone just one base away, this may be a read error. V usage is TRBV5-1 and J usage is TRBJ2-7, with 7 bases lining up with TRBD2. From germline, CDR1 is SGHRS and CDR2 YFSETQ. CDR3 size: 14 residues. CDR3 loop: CASSFPGRDYGQYF. Written as DNA, the CDR3 is TGCGCCAGCAGCTTCCCCGGACGGGACTACGGGCAGTACTTC.

This clonotype was recorded many times. V and J are TRBV5-1 and TRBJ1-1, with D perhaps TRBD1 (6 bases). The CDR3 runs 13 residues. Trimming left V 4 bases short and J 1 base short, with 8 bases between. Germline V gene sequence: CDR1 SGHRS, CDR2 YFSETQ. The CDR3 DNA follows: TGCGCCAGCAGCGGGGGCCAGAACACTGAAGCTTTCTTT. Translation gives CASSGGQNTEAFF.

The CDR3 coding sequence is TGTGCCAGCAGCCGCTTGGATCCAACTAATGAAAAACTGTTTTTT. Translating gives CASSRLDPTNEKLFF. This rearrangement joins TRBV7-6 to TRBJ1-4; D is unclear. Germline loops: CDR1 SGHVS, CDR2 FNYEAQ. The CDR3 is made up of 15 amino acids. V was shortened by 5 bases and J by 0 bases, with 10 bases between the two germline ends. Variable domain in full (rest from reference TRBV7-6 and TRBJ1-4): GAGVSQSPRYKVTKRGQDVALRCDPISGHVSLYWYRQALGQGPEFLTYFNYEAQQDKSGLPNDRFSAERPEGSISTLTIQRTEQRDSAMYRCASSRLDPTNEKLFFGSGTQLSVL.

This clonotype was seen repeatedly, ten times or more. The CDR3 DNA reads TGTGCCAGCAGCTTTCCCACGGGGGAGGGCCGGAGGCAGTTCTTC. It codes for CASSFPTGEGRRQFF. This chain connects TRBV5-4 to TRBJ2-1; 7 bases agree with TRBD2. The CDR3 is made up of 15 amino acids. In germline, CDR1 is SGHNT, CDR2 YYREEE (reference sequence). Germline trimming cut 2 bases from V and 12 bases from J; bases unmatched to any gene: 14.

This clonotype was detected ten times or more. The chain uses TRBV7-9 and TRBJ2-7; possibly TRBD1 for D (6 bases). Trimming cost V 3 bases and J 0 bases, with 9 bases left between them. The CDR3 is made up of 14 amino acids. Germline CDR1 is SEHNR and CDR2 is FQNEAQ (reference sequence). The CDR3 DNA reads TGTGCCAGCAGCTTTCCGGACAGCTCCTACGAGCAGTACTTC. The encoded protein is CASSFPDSSYEQYF.

The V and J genes are TRBV3-1 and TRBJ2-2, with 11 nucleotides matching TRBD2. Germline loops: CDR1 LGHDT, CDR2 YNNKEL (reference sequence). V was clipped by 4 bases and J by 0 bases; unmatched bases: 7. The CDR3 sequence is 18 residues long. CDR3 loop: CASSPTSGDIANTGELFF. In DNA form, the CDR3 reads TGTGCCAGCAGCCCGACTAGCGGGGACATCGCGAACACCGGGGAGCTGTTTTTT. Based on the CDR3 plus reference TRBV3-1 and TRBJ2-2, the full variable domain is DTAVSQTPKYLVTQMGNDKSIKCEQNLGHDTMYWYKQDSKKFLKIMFSYNNKELIINETVPNRFSPKSPDKAHLNLHINSLELGDSAVYFCASSPTSGDIANTGELFFGEGSRLTVL.